A selection of T cell receptor beta chains follows, all from one sample in a study of identical twins. A single record per CDR3 protein comes from TCRdb applying MiXCR to the 5' RACE reads. This table has around 280,000 distinct CDR3 sequences, less than 9% appearing once. These same records also appear under a second study, on yellow fever vaccine responses in identical twins.

The material sequenced was memory (CD45RO+) T cells sorted from blood. These receptors came from a woman younger than 35 in good health. The CDR3 runs from the conserved cysteine through the conserved F or W. D genes are given only for firm matches. Size is stated for part of the rows, as once, few or many counts, or as a class when the clone is expanded.

abundance: few
v_gene: TRBV20-1
j_gene: TRBJ1-2
d_gene: TRBD1
CDR3nt: TGCAGTGCTTTAACAGGGGCTTCTGGCTACACCTTC
CDR3aa: CSALTGASGYTF

abundance: many
v_gene: TRBV11-2
j_gene: TRBJ2-1
d_gene: -
CDR3nt: TGTGCCAGCAGCTTAGCTTATACCGACAGAGCCAATGAGCAGTTCTTC
CDR3aa: CASSLAYTDRANEQFF

abundance: few
v_gene: TRBV20-1
j_gene: TRBJ1-2
d_gene: -
CDR3nt: TGCAGTGCCTTCTCTTCGGGGGGCTTGGGTGGCTACACCTTC
CDR3aa: CSAFSSGGLGGYTF

abundance: many
v_gene: TRBV10-3
j_gene: TRBJ2-4
d_gene: TRBD1
CDR3nt: TGTGCCATCAGTCAACAGGGGAACATTCAGTACTTC
CDR3aa: CAISQQGNIQYF

abundance: -
v_gene: TRBV5-1
j_gene: TRBJ2-7
d_gene: TRBD2
CDR3nt: TGCGCCAGCAGCCCCGTGGGACTAGCGGGGGCGGGCGAGCAGTACTTC
CDR3aa: CASSPVGLAGAGEQYF

abundance: many
v_gene: TRBV12-3/TRBV12-4
j_gene: TRBJ2-2
d_gene: TRBD1
CDR3nt: TGTGCCAGCAGTCCCCTCTCGACAGGGGTGAACACCGGGGAGCTGTTTTTT
CDR3aa: CASSPLSTGVNTGELFF

abundance: many
v_gene: TRBV29-1
j_gene: TRBJ2-3
d_gene: -
CDR3nt: TGCAGCGTTGATTCGGGGTACACAGATACGCAGTATTTT
CDR3aa: CSVDSGYTDTQYF

abundance: many
v_gene: TRBV5-1
j_gene: TRBJ1-2
d_gene: -
CDR3nt: TGCGCCAGCAGCATGGACGGAAGGGGCTACTATGGCTACACCTTC
CDR3aa: CASSMDGRGYYGYTF

abundance: -
v_gene: TRBV6-1
j_gene: TRBJ2-1
d_gene: TRBD2
CDR3nt: TGTGCCAGCCGGGAGAGCGGGGAGGCCTACAATGAGCAGTTCTTC
CDR3aa: CASRESGEAYNEQFF

abundance: many
v_gene: TRBV29-1
j_gene: TRBJ2-3
d_gene: -
CDR3nt: TGCAGCGTTGAACTTGGGGCGCAGTATTTT
CDR3aa: CSVELGAQYF

abundance: -
v_gene: TRBV20-1
j_gene: TRBJ1-1
d_gene: TRBD1
CDR3nt: TGCAGTGCTACTAGGACAGGGAGTGAATCTGAAGCTTTCTTT
CDR3aa: CSATRTGSESEAFF

abundance: few
v_gene: TRBV20-1
j_gene: TRBJ2-3
d_gene: -
CDR3nt: TGCAGTGCGGCCGGGACACCCCTGGCAGATACGCAGTATTTT
CDR3aa: CSAAGTPLADTQYF

abundance: many
v_gene: TRBV2
j_gene: TRBJ2-7
d_gene: TRBD2
CDR3nt: TGTGCCAGCAAGGAGTGGGGGGGAGCCTACGAGCAGTACTTC
CDR3aa: CASKEWGGAYEQYF

abundance: many
v_gene: TRBV3-1
j_gene: TRBJ2-2
d_gene: -
CDR3nt: TGTGCCAGCAGCCAAACGGGACAAGGCCGAAACACCGGGGAGCTGTTTTTT
CDR3aa: CASSQTGQGRNTGELFF

abundance: few
v_gene: TRBV4-1
j_gene: TRBJ1-6
d_gene: TRBD1
CDR3nt: TGCGCCAGCAGCCGAAGCCGGGACAGGAGGCCACCCCTCCACTTT
CDR3aa: CASSRSRDRRPPLHF

abundance: -
v_gene: TRBV7-8
j_gene: TRBJ2-1
d_gene: -
CDR3nt: TGTGCCAGCAGCCCCTTCGCCATGGATGAGCAGTTCTTC
CDR3aa: CASSPFAMDEQFF

abundance: few
v_gene: TRBV6-5
j_gene: TRBJ2-1
d_gene: TRBD2
CDR3nt: TGTGCCAGCAGTTACTCTAGGGGACTAGCGGGAGTTGAGCAGTTCTTC
CDR3aa: CASSYSRGLAGVEQFF

abundance: -
v_gene: TRBV28
j_gene: TRBJ1-6
d_gene: TRBD1
CDR3nt: TGTGCCAGCAGTCCATCGGACAGGAGCTTTTATAATTCACCCCTCCACTTT
CDR3aa: CASSPSDRSFYNSPLHF

abundance: many
v_gene: TRBV24-1
j_gene: TRBJ2-1
d_gene: TRBD2
CDR3nt: TGTGCCACCAGTGAAACTAGCGGGAGTAATGAGCAGTTCTTC
CDR3aa: CATSETSGSNEQFF

abundance: -
v_gene: TRBV4-1
j_gene: TRBJ2-2
d_gene: TRBD2
CDR3nt: TGCGCCAGCAGCCAAGGACTAGCGGGAGGTACCGGGGAGCTGTTTTTT
CDR3aa: CASSQGLAGGTGELFF

abundance: many
v_gene: TRBV7-2
j_gene: TRBJ1-2
d_gene: -
CDR3nt: TGTGCCAGCAGCTGGGACACCCGGCAGAACTATGGCTACACCTTC
CDR3aa: CASSWDTRQNYGYTF

abundance: many
v_gene: TRBV5-1
j_gene: TRBJ2-3
d_gene: -
CDR3nt: TGCGCCAGCAGCATTAGCGTCTCGGGAACAGATACGCAGTATTTT
CDR3aa: CASSISVSGTDTQYF

abundance: many
v_gene: TRBV5-6
j_gene: TRBJ2-3
d_gene: -
CDR3nt: TGTGCCAGCAGCGTGGACCCGTTGACTACGGATACGCAGTATTTT
CDR3aa: CASSVDPLTTDTQYF

abundance: many
v_gene: TRBV5-1
j_gene: TRBJ2-2
d_gene: -
CDR3nt: TGCGCCAGCAGCCCAACCGGGACACGGAACACCGGGGAGCTGTTTTTT
CDR3aa: CASSPTGTRNTGELFF

abundance: few
v_gene: TRBV4-1
j_gene: TRBJ2-1
d_gene: -
CDR3nt: TGCGCCAGCAGCCGCCTCGCACATAACAGCGGCGGTTACAATGAGCAGTTCTTC
CDR3aa: CASSRLAHNSGGYNEQFF

abundance: many
v_gene: TRBV20-1
j_gene: TRBJ2-1
d_gene: -
CDR3nt: TGCAGTTTCCTCCCGGGCCTAAATTATGAGCAGTTCTTC
CDR3aa: CSFLPGLNYEQFF

abundance: -
v_gene: TRBV4-1
j_gene: TRBJ1-5
d_gene: -
CDR3nt: TGCGCCAGCAGCCAAAGCGTTTCAATGAAAACTGATCAGCCCCAGCATTTT
CDR3aa: CASSQSVSMKTDQPQHF

abundance: -
v_gene: TRBV5-1
j_gene: TRBJ2-7
d_gene: -
CDR3nt: TGCGCCAGCAGAAGCGAGTACGAGCAGTACTTC
CDR3aa: CASRSEYEQYF

abundance: -
v_gene: TRBV6-4
j_gene: TRBJ2-1
d_gene: -
CDR3nt: TGTGCCAGCAGTGACTCAGGGGGCGCGGGATACAATGAGCAGTTCTTC
CDR3aa: CASSDSGGAGYNEQFF

abundance: -
v_gene: TRBV4-2
j_gene: TRBJ1-2
d_gene: -
CDR3nt: TGTGCCAGCAGCCAAGAAATAACGGGGAACTATGGCTACACCTTC
CDR3aa: CASSQEITGNYGYTF

abundance: few
v_gene: TRBV6-5
j_gene: TRBJ2-7
d_gene: TRBD2
CDR3nt: TGTGCCTCGAGCGGGAGCTCCTACGAGCAGTACTTC
CDR3aa: CASSGSSYEQYF

abundance: -
v_gene: TRBV5-8
j_gene: TRBJ2-7
d_gene: TRBD2
CDR3nt: TGTGCCAGCAGCATAGGGACTAGCAATACTTACGAGCAGTACTTC
CDR3aa: CASSIGTSNTYEQYF

abundance: few
v_gene: TRBV11-2
j_gene: TRBJ2-5
d_gene: TRBD2
CDR3nt: TGTGCCAGCAGCTTAGATCTGGCTAGCGGGATCCGATCTCTAGAGACCCAGTACTTC
CDR3aa: CASSLDLASGIRSLETQYF

abundance: -
v_gene: TRBV20-1
j_gene: TRBJ2-5
d_gene: -
CDR3nt: TGCAGTGCTGACCGTCGAGAGACCCAGTACTTC
CDR3aa: CSADRRETQYF

abundance: few
v_gene: TRBV10-3
j_gene: TRBJ1-4
d_gene: TRBD1
CDR3nt: TGTGCCATCAGCCCTTCCGGGACAGGACGCGTTCGACTGTTTTTT
CDR3aa: CAISPSGTGRVRLFF

abundance: few
v_gene: TRBV5-1
j_gene: TRBJ2-3
d_gene: TRBD2
CDR3nt: TGCGCCAGCAGCTTGGGGTTTAGCGGGGGGACTGTGGCAGATACGCAGTATTTT
CDR3aa: CASSLGFSGGTVADTQYF

abundance: -
v_gene: TRBV4-1
j_gene: TRBJ1-1
d_gene: TRBD1
CDR3nt: TGCGCCAGCAGCCAAGGCGTCCTCAGGGGGGAGAACACTGAAGCTTTCTTT
CDR3aa: CASSQGVLRGENTEAFF